These T cell receptor beta chains were read from a single sample in a study of blood T cell repertoires in COVID-19. The assay was immunoSEQ multiplex PCR, and TCRdb's table has in-frame clones only and misses some. The table records roughly 100,000 clones, 70% to 90% of them present only once. Material for sequencing was peripheral blood. Receptor source: a woman of 80 years or more with acute or convalescent COVID-19. The CDR3 runs from the conserved cysteine through the conserved F or W. A D gene is named only where the DNA matches it firmly. The size of a clone is reported for some rows only, either as once, few or many, or as a class for expanded clones.

j_call	v_call	clone_size	d_call	cdr3_nt	cdr3_aa
TRBJ2-1	TRBV3-1/TRBV3-2	.	TRBD2	TGTGCCAGCAGCCAAGTACGACTAGCGGGGAATGAGCAGTTCTTC	CASSQVRLAGNEQFF
TRBJ2-1	TRBV19	.	TRBD2	TGTGCCAGTAGTAAATTTGCACTAGCGGGGGACAATGAGCAGTTCTTC	CASSKFALAGDNEQFF
TRBJ2-3	TRBV7-8	.	.	TGTGCCAGCAGCTCAAGACCTCAGGGGAAGACAGATACGCAGTATTTT	CASSSRPQGKTDTQYF
TRBJ1-4	TRBV14	.	TRBD1	TGTGCCAGCAGCCAGACAGGACAGGGATCAATAGAAAAACTGTTTTTT	CASSQTGQGSIEKLFF
TRBJ1-2	TRBV5-6	few	.	TGTGCCAGCAGCTTGGTTGCGGCTCGGATAGACTATGGCTACACCTTC	CASSLVAARIDYGYTF
TRBJ2-1	TRBV11-3	once	.	TGTGCCAGCAGCTTAATACGGGGGGAGCAGTTCTTC	CASSLIRGEQFF
TRBJ2-7	TRBV11-2	once	.	TGTGCCAGCAGCTTAGTGGGCCGTAGGGGGTTGATCTACGAGCAGTACTTC	CASSLVGRRGLIYEQYF
TRBJ1-5	TRBV19	.	TRBD1	TGTGCCAGTAGTCTCCGACAGGGGGAGCAGCCCCAGCATTTT	CASSLRQGEQPQHF
TRBJ2-7	TRBV5-1	.	TRBD1	TGCGCCAGCAGCTTGGGGACAGGGACCGAGCAGTACTTC	CASSLGTGTEQYF
TRBJ2-3	TRBV5-1	.	TRBD2	TGCGCCAGCAGATCCGGACTAGCGGGGGGGCCGAGGGATACGCAGTATTTT	CASRSGLAGGPRDTQYF
TRBJ1-1	TRBV2	.	.	TGTGCCATCTGGGACATGCTGAACACTGAAGCTTTCTTT	CAIWDMLNTEAFF
TRBJ1-5	TRBV19	.	.	TGTGCCAGTAGTATAGGTCAGGGCCGCAATCAGCCCCAGCATTTT	CASSIGQGRNQPQHF
TRBJ2-7	TRBV5-1	.	TRBD1	TGCGCCAGCAAGGAACCGGGACAGGGGAACGAGCAGTACTTC	CASKEPGQGNEQYF
TRBJ1-5	TRBV4-1	few	TRBD1	TGCGCCAGCAGCCAGGGGCAGGGGGCGCGTAGCAATCAGCCCCAGCATTTT	CASSQGQGARSNQPQHF
TRBJ2-7	TRBV10-1	once	TRBD1	TGCGCCAGCAGTTCAGCCGGGACAGCTAAGAAGCAGTACTTC	CASSSAGTAKKQYF
TRBJ2-1	TRBV10-3	.	.	TGTGCCATCGAGAACAGGGATAAGAATGAGCAGTTCTTC	CAIENRDKNEQFF
TRBJ1-5	TRBV30	.	.	TGTGCCTGGAGTGTGGGCCAGGCTACCAATCAGCCCCAGCATTTT	CAWSVGQATNQPQHF
TRBJ1-3	TRBV2	.	TRBD1	TGTGCCAGCGATGTGGGACAGGGGGCTTTATCTGGAAACACCATATATTTT	CASDVGQGALSGNTIYF
TRBJ1-1	TRBV4-2	.	TRBD1	TGTGCCAGCAGCCCGACAGGGTTGGACACTGAAGCTTTCTTT	CASSPTGLDTEAFF
TRBJ1-3	TRBV28	.	.	TGTGCCAGCAGTTTATACCAGTCAGGGCGTTACTCTGGAAACACCATATATTTT	CASSLYQSGRYSGNTIYF
TRBJ2-1	TRBV24-1	.	.	TGTGCCACCAGTGATTACCCCCTAGGGGTGGATGAGCAGTTCTTC	CATSDYPLGVDEQFF
TRBJ2-7	TRBV9	.	TRBD1	TGTGCCAGCAGCCCGACAGGGAACTCCTACGAGCAGTACTTC	CASSPTGNSYEQYF
TRBJ2-7	TRBV18	.	TRBD1	TGTGCCAGCTCACCTCGGGACAGAACCTACGAGCAGTACTTC	CASSPRDRTYEQYF
TRBJ2-1	TRBV7-3	.	TRBD2	TGTGCCAGCAGCTCTAGCGGGGGCCCGAGGGGGTACAATGAGCAGTTCTTC	CASSSSGGPRGYNEQFF
TRBJ1-1	TRBV7-9	.	TRBD1	TGTGCCAGCAGCACGCTATACAGGGGGAACACTGAAGCTTTCTTT	CASSTLYRGNTEAFF
TRBJ1-5	TRBV18	.	.	TGTGCCAGCTCACCTTTCGGCGGGGACAATCAGCCCCAGCATTTT	CASSPFGGDNQPQHF
TRBJ1-2	TRBV5-1	.	.	TGCGCCAGCAGCCACGGACAAAACTATGGCTACACCTTC	CASSHGQNYGYTF
TRBJ2-7	TRBV5-1	.	.	TGCGCCAGCAGGGATGGGAGGGACAAAAATTCCTACGAGCAGTACTTC	CASRDGRDKNSYEQYF